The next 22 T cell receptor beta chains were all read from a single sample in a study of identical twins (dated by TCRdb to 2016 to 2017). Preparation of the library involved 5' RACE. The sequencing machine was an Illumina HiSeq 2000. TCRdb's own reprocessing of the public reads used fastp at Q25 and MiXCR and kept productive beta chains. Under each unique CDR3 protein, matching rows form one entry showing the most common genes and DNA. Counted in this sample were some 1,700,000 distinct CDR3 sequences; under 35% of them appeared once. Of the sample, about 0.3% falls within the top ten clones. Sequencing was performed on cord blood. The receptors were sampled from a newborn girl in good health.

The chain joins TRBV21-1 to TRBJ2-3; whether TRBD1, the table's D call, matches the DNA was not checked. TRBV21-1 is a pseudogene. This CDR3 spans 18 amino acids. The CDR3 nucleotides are TGTGCCAGCAGCAAAGCAGGTCAGGGGACAGTTAGCACAGATACGCAGTATTTT. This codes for CASSKAGQGTVSTDTQYF.

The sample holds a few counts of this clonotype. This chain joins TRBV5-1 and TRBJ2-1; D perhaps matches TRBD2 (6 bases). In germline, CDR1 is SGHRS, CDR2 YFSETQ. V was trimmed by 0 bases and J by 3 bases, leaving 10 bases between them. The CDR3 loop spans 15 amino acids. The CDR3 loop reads CASSLVPSDYNEQFF. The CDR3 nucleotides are TGCGCCAGCAGCTTGGTTCCTAGCGACTACAATGAGCAGTTCTTC. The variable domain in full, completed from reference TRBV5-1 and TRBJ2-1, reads KAGVTQTPRYLIKTRGQQVTLSCSPISGHRSVSWYQQTPGQGLQFLFEYFSETQRNKGNFPGRFSGRQFSNSRSEMNVSTLELGDSALYLCASSLVPSDYNEQFFGPGTRLTVL.

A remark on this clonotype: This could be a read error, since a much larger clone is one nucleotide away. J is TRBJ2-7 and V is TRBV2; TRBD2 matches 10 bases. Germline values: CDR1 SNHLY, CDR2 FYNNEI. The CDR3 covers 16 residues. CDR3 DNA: TGTGCCAGCACTCCCACCAGGACTAGCGGAACCTACGAGCAGTCCTTC. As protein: CASTPTRTSGTYEQSF. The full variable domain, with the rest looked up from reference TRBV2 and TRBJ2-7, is EPEVTQTPSHQVTQMGQEVILRCVPISNHLYFYWYRQILGQKVEFLVSFYNNEISEKSEIFDDQFSVERPDGSNFTLKIRSTKLEDSAMYFCASTPTRTSGTYEQSFGPGTRLTVT.

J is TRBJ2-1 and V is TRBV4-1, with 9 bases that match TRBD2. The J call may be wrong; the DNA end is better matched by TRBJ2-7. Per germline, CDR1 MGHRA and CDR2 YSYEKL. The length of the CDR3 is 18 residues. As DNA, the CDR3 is TGCGCCAGCAGCGCTTGGGTGGTAGCGGGGGACTTCTACAATGAGCAGTACTTC. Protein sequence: CASSAWVVAGDFYNEQYF.

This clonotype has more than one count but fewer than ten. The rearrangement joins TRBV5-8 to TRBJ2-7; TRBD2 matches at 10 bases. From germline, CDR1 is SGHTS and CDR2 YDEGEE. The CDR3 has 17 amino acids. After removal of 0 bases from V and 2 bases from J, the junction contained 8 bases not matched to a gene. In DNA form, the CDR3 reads TGTGCCAGCAGCTTGGCACTAGCGGGGCCCCTTACCTACGAGCAGTACTTC. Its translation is CASSLALAGPLTYEQYF.

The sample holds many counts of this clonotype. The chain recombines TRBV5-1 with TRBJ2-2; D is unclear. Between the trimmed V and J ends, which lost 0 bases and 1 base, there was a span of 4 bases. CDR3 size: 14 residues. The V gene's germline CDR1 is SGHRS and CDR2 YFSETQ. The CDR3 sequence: CASSLVGNTGELFF. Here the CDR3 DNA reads TGCGCCAGCAGCTTGGTGGGGAACACCGGGGAGCTGTTTTTT.

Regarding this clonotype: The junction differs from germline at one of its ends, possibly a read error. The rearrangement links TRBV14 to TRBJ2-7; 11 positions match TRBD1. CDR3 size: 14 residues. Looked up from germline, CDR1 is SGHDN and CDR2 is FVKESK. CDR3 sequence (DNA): TGTGCCTGCAGCCAAGGGACAGGGGGATACGAGCAGTACTTC. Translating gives CACSQGTGGYEQYF.

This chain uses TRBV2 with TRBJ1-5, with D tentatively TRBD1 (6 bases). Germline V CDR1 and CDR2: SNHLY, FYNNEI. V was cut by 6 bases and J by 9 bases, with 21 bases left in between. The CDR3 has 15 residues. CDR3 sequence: CASSYLPIGGRPQHF. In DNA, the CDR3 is TGTGCCAGCAGCTACCTTCCCATAGGGGGTCGGCCCCAGCATTTT.

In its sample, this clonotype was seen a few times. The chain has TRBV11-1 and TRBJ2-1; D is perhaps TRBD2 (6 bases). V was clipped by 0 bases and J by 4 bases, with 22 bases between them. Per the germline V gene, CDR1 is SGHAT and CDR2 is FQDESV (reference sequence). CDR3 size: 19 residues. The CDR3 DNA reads TGTGCCAGCAGCTTAGCGGAAGGCGGGACCTTCCTACTGTACAATGAGCAGTTCTTC. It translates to CASSLAEGGTFLLYNEQFF. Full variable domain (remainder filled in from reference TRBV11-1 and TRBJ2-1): EAEVAQSPRYKITEKSQAVAFWCDPISGHATLYWYRQILGQGPELLVQFQDESVVDDSQLPKDRFSAERLKGVDSTLKIQPAELGDSAMYLCASSLAEGGTFLLYNEQFFGPGTRLTVL.

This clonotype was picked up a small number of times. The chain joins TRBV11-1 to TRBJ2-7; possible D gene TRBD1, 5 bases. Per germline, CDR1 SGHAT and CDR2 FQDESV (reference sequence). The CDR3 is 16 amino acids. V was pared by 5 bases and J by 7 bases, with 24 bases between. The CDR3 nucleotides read TGTGCCAGCAGCCCAGATAAGGGGCCTACCTACAATGAGCAGTACTTC. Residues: CASSPDKGPTYNEQYF. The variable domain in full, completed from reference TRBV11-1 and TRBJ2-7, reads EAEVAQSPRYKITEKSQAVAFWCDPISGHATLYWYRQILGQGPELLVQFQDESVVDDSQLPKDRFSAERLKGVDSTLKIQPAELGDSAMYLCASSPDKGPTYNEQYFGPGTRLTVT.

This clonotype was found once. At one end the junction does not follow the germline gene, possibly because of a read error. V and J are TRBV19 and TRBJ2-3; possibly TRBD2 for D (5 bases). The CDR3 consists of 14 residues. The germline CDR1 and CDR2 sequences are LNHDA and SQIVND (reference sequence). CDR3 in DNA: TGTGCCAGTAGTATAGGTCCTAGCAGAGATACGCAGTATTTT. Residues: CASSIGPSRDTQYF.

The CDR3 DNA is TGTGCCAGCAGATACTCGACTAGCGGGGGCAATGAGCAGTTCTTC. Protein sequence: CASRYSTSGGNEQFF. The chain uses TRBV12-3 or TRBV12-4 and TRBJ2-1, with 12 bases aligning to TRBD2. The J segment lost 6 bases and the V segment lost 6 bases, leaving 6 bases of the junction unmatched. The CDR3 spans 15 residues.

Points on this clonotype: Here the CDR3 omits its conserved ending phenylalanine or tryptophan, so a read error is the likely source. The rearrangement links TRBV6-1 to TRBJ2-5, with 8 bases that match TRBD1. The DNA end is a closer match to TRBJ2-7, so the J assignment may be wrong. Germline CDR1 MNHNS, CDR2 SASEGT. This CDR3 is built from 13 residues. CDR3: CASPHPTGGEQYS. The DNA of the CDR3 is TGTGCCAGCCCTCATCCTACAGGGGGCGAGCAGTACTCC.

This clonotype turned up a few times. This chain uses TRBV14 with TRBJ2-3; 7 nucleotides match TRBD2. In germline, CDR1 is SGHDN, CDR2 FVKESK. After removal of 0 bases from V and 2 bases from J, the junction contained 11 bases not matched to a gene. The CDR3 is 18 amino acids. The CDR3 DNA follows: TGTGCCAGCAGCCAAGATAAAGTCCGAGCGGGGATCACAGATACGCAGTATTTT. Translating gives CASSQDKVRAGITDTQYF. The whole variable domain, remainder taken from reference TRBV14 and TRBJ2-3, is EAGVTQFPSHSVIEKGQTVTLRCDPISGHDNLYWYRRVMGKEIKFLLHFVKESKQDESGMPNNRFLAERTGGTYSTLKVQPAELEDSGVYFCASSQDKVRAGITDTQYFGPGTRLTVL.

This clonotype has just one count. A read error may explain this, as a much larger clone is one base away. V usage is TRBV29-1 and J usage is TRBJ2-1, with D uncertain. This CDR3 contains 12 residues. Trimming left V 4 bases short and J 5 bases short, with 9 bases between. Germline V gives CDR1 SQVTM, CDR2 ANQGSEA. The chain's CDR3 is CSVGSVDNEQFF. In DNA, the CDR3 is TGCAGCGTTGGGAGCGTGGACAATGAGCAGTTCTTC.

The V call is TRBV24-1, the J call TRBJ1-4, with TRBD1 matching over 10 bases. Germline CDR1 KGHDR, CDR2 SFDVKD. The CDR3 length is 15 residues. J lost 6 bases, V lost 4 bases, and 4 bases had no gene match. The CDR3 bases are TGTGCCACCAGTGAACCTGGGACAGGGGATGAAAAACTGTTTTTT. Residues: CATSEPGTGDEKLFF.

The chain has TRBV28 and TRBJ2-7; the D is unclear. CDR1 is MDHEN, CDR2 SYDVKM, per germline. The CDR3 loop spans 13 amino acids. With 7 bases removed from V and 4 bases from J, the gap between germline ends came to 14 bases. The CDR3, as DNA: TGTGCCAGCACCAAAACCCCCCGGTACGAGCAGTACTTC. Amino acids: CASTKTPRYEQYF. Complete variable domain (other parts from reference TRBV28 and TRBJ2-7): DVKVTQSSRYLVKRTGEKVFLECVQDMDHENMFWYRQDPGLGLRLIYFSYDVKMKEKGDIPEGYSVSREKKERFSLILESASTNQTSMYLCASTKTPRYEQYFGPGTRLTVT.

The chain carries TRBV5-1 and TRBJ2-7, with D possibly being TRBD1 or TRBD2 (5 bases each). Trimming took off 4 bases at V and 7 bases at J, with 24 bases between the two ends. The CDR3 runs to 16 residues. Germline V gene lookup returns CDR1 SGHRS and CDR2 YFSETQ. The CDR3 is CASSGWDQLSYNEQYF. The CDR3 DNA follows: TGCGCCAGCAGCGGTTGGGACCAACTCTCCTACAATGAGCAGTACTTC. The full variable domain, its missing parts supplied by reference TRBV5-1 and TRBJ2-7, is KAGVTQTPRYLIKTRGQQVTLSCSPISGHRSVSWYQQTPGQGLQFLFEYFSETQRNKGNFPGRFSGRQFSNSRSEMNVSTLELGDSALYLCASSGWDQLSYNEQYFGPGTRLTVT.

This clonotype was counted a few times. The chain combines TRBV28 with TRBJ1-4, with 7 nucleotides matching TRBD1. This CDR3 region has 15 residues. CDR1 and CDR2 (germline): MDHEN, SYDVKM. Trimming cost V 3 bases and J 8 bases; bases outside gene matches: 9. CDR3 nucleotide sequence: TGTGCCAGCAGTTTCGTGGGGCAGGGGGACGAAAAACTGTTTTTT. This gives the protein CASSFVGQGDEKLFF.

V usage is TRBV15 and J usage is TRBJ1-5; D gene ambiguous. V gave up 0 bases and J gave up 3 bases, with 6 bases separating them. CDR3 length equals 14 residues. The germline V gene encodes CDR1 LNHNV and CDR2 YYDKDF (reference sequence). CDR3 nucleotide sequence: TGTGCCACCAGCAGAGACCGGGACAATCAGCCCCAGCATTTT. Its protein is CATSRDRDNQPQHF. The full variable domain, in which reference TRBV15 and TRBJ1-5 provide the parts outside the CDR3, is DAMVIQNPRYQVTQFGKPVTLSCSQTLNHNVMYWYQQKSSQAPKLLFHYYDKDFNNEADTPDNFQSRRPNTSFCFLDIRSPGLGDTAMYLCATSRDRDNQPQHFGDGTRLSIL.

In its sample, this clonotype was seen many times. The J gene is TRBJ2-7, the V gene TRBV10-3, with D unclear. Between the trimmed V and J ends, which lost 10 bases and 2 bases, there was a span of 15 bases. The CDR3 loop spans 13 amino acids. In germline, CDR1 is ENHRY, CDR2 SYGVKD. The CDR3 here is CATEGPFPYEQYF. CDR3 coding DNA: TGTGCCACCGAAGGGCCTTTTCCCTACGAGCAGTACTTC.

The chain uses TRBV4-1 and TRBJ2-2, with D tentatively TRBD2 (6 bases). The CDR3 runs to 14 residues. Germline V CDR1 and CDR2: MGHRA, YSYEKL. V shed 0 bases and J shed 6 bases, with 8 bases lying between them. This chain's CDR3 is CASSQDPGAGELFF. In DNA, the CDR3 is TGCGCCAGCAGCCAAGATCCGGGGGCCGGGGAGCTGTTTTTT.